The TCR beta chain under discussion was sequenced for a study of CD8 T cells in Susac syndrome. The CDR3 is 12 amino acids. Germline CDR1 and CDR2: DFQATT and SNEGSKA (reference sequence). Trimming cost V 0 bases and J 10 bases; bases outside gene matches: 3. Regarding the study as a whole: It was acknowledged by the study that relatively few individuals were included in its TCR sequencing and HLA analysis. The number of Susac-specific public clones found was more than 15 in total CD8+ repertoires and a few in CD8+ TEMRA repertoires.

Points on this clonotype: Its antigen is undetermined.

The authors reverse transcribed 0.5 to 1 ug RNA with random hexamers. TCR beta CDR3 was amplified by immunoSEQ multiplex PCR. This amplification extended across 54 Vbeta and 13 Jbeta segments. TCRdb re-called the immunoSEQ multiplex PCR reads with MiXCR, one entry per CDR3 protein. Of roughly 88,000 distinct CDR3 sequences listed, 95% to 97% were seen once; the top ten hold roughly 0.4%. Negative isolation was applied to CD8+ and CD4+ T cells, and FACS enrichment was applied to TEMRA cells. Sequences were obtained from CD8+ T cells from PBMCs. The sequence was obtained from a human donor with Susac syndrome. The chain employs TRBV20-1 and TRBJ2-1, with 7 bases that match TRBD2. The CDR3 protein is CSARDREGEQFF. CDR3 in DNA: TGCAGTGCTAGAGACAGGGAGGGGGAGCAGTTCTTC.